A selection of T cell receptor beta chains follows, all from one sample in a study of cytomegalovirus exposure and HLA in healthy donors. Sequencing used immunoSEQ multiplex PCR; TCRdb keeps in-frame clones, though not all of them. The table has 300,000 to 350,000 clones, 88% seen once. Sequenced: PBMCs. These receptors all come from a young man in good health and CMV-seronegative. Each CDR3 is given with its conserved first and last residue. The order of the fields is V gene, clone size, J gene, D gene, CDR3 protein, CDR3 DNA. The D gene is left open where the match is weak. For some rows the clone size is stated as once, few or many, or as a class when expanded; others skip it.

TRBV6-5	-	TRBJ1-6	TRBD1	CASGRDRAKNSPLHF	TGTGCCAGCGGGAGGGACAGGGCGAAAAATTCACCCCTCCACTTT
TRBV29-1	-	TRBJ2-2	-	CSVAVTGSYTGELFF	TGCAGCGTTGCAGTAACCGGGTCATACACCGGGGAGCTGTTTTTT
TRBV6-5	-	TRBJ2-5	TRBD1	CASKIRQGGETQYF	TGTGCCAGCAAGATCCGACAGGGCGGGGAGACCCAGTACTTC
TRBV19	-	TRBJ1-6	-	CASSEDRNSPLHF	TGTGCCAGTAGTGAGGACAGAAATTCACCCCTCCACTTT
TRBV2	few	TRBJ2-5	-	CASKLSGETQYF	TGTGCCAGCAAGCTGAGCGGAGAGACCCAGTACTTC
TRBV11-2	-	TRBJ2-7	TRBD1	CASTIEGQGYHEQYF	TGTGCCAGCACCATAGAAGGACAGGGCTACCACGAGCAGTACTTC
TRBV30	-	TRBJ1-1	-	CAWTGGPEAFF	TGTGCCTGGACAGGTGGCCCTGAAGCTTTCTTT
TRBV6-5	once	TRBJ2-2	TRBD2	CASRIAGGPAGELFF	TGTGCCAGCAGGATAGCGGGGGGGCCGGCCGGGGAGCTGTTTTTT
TRBV2	once	TRBJ1-6	TRBD1	CASTREGQGNSPLHF	TGTGCCAGCACTAGGGAGGGACAGGGTAATTCACCCCTCCACTTT
TRBV5-4	-	TRBJ1-2	TRBD1	CASSGDRQGTGYTF	TGTGCCAGCAGCGGAGACCGACAGGGTACAGGCTACACCTTC
TRBV25-1	-	TRBJ1-6	-	CASSESNRVRVNSPLHF	TGTGCCAGCAGTGAATCTAACAGGGTGAGAGTGAATTCACCCCTCCACTTT
TRBV5-1	-	TRBJ1-4	TRBD1	CASSLGQGNEKLFF	TGCGCCAGCAGCTTGGGACAGGGGAATGAAAAACTGTTTTTT
TRBV2	-	TRBJ1-4	-	CASPKGPNEKLFF	TGTGCCAGTCCCAAGGGGCCTAATGAAAAACTGTTTTTT
TRBV6-1	-	TRBJ2-7	TRBD1	CASSQTGEGEQYF	TGTGCCAGCAGTCAGACAGGGGAAGGCGAGCAGTACTTC
TRBV7-2	-	TRBJ2-5	-	CASSLAGGAGETQYF	TGTGCCAGCAGCTTAGCGGGGGGGGCCGGGGAGACCCAGTACTTC
TRBV18	-	TRBJ1-2	TRBD1	CASSPPGQGQVGYTF	TGTGCCAGCTCACCACCGGGACAGGGCCAAGTGGGCTACACCTTC
TRBV29-1	-	TRBJ2-7	-	CSVDGGASSYEQYF	TGCAGCGTTGATGGGGGGGCGAGCTCCTACGAGCAGTACTTC
TRBV19	few	TRBJ1-6	-	CASSRGLLVDSPLHF	TGTGCCAGTAGTAGGGGACTGTTGGTTGATTCACCCCTCCACTTT
TRBV2	-	TRBJ1-2	TRBD1	CASVGDRGDFTF	TGTGCCAGCGTTGGGGACAGGGGCGATTTCACCTTC
TRBV7-2	few	TRBJ1-6	-	CASSLGRAGSPLHF	TGTGCCAGCAGCCTCGGGAGGGCTGGTTCACCCCTCCACTTT
TRBV4-1	-	TRBJ2-1	TRBD2	CASSQERGAWTYNEQFF	TGCGCCAGCAGCCAAGAGCGGGGGGCTTGGACTTACAATGAGCAGTTCTTC
TRBV4-1	once	TRBJ2-5	TRBD1	CASSQATGGKETQYF	TGCGCCAGCAGCCAAGCGACAGGGGGCAAGGAGACCCAGTACTTC
TRBV7-2	-	TRBJ1-2	TRBD1	CASSLRRGELSGYTF	TGTGCCAGCAGCCTGCGCAGGGGGGAGCTATCTGGCTACACCTTC
TRBV9	-	TRBJ1-2	TRBD1	CASSVGGGTVYGYTF	TGTGCCAGCAGCGTAGGTGGAGGGACAGTATATGGCTACACCTTC
TRBV11-3	-	TRBJ2-5	-	CASSLGGVQETQYF	TGTGCCAGCAGCTTAGGGGGCGTCCAAGAGACCCAGTACTTC
TRBV5-5	-	TRBJ1-1	-	CASSLWGGNTEAFF	TGTGCCAGCAGCTTGTGGGGAGGGAACACTGAAGCTTTCTTT
TRBV27	-	TRBJ1-5	TRBD1	CASSFSRGTGNQPQHF	TGTGCCAGCAGTTTCTCCCGGGGGACAGGCAATCAGCCCCAGCATTTT
TRBV18	once	TRBJ2-2	-	CASSPRGGTGELFF	TGTGCCAGCTCACCCCGAGGGGGTACCGGGGAGCTGTTTTTT
TRBV11-3	-	TRBJ1-1	-	CASSPALTGNTEAFF	TGTGCCAGCAGCCCCGCCCTCACAGGGAACACTGAAGCTTTCTTT
TRBV6-5	-	TRBJ2-7	-	CASSSINSYEQYF	TGTGCCAGCAGTTCCATCAACTCCTACGAGCAGTACTTC
TRBV4-1	-	TRBJ2-3	TRBD2	CASSQDVLAGITDTQYF	TGCGCCAGCAGCCAAGATGTACTAGCGGGGATCACAGATACGCAGTATTTT
TRBV11-2	few	TRBJ2-7	TRBD2	CASSVTGTSGAYEQYF	TGTGCCAGCAGCGTTACCGGGACTAGCGGGGCTTACGAGCAGTACTTC
TRBV25-1	-	TRBJ1-5	TRBD1	CASSKEDRGPNQPQHF	TGTGCCAGCTCCAAAGAGGACAGGGGGCCAAATCAGCCCCAGCATTTT
TRBV10-1	-	TRBJ1-1	-	CASRDTLNTEAFF	TGCGCCAGCAGAGACACTTTGAACACTGAAGCTTTCTTT
TRBV11-2	-	TRBJ1-2	TRBD1	CASSSPTGRTGGYGYTF	TGTGCCAGCAGCTCACCAACTGGCCGGACAGGGGGCTATGGCTACACCTTC
TRBV19	few	TRBJ1-5	-	CASRRAGNQPQHF	TGTGCCAGTAGGCGGGCGGGTAATCAGCCCCAGCATTTT
TRBV27	-	TRBJ1-6	-	CASSFRGSSPLHF	TGTGCCAGCAGTTTTCGCGGGTCTTCACCCCTCCACTTT
TRBV11-2	-	TRBJ2-7	TRBD1	CASRGLRGLWEQYF	TGTGCCAGCAGGGGATTAAGGGGGCTGTGGGAGCAGTACTTC
TRBV5-6	-	TRBJ1-6	TRBD1	CASSSRTGASSPLHF	TGTGCCAGCAGCTCCCGGACAGGGGCCTCTTCACCCCTCCACTTT
TRBV11-2	-	TRBJ2-1	TRBD2	CASSATGLAGFGEQFF	TGTGCCAGCAGCGCTACGGGACTAGCGGGTTTCGGCGAGCAGTTCTTC
TRBV27	-	TRBJ2-2	TRBD1	CASSLAGTGGGYTGELFF	TGTGCCAGCAGTTTAGCCGGGACAGGGGGCGGGTACACCGGGGAGCTGTTTTTT
TRBV7-9	-	TRBJ2-2	-	CASSPPGSDRTGELFF	TGTGCCAGCAGCCCCCCCGGCAGCGACCGAACCGGGGAGCTGTTTTTT
TRBV11-2	-	TRBJ2-2	TRBD1	CASSLPLGGQGGGELFF	TGTGCCAGCAGCTTGCCGTTGGGGGGACAGGGTGGCGGGGAGCTGTTTTTT
TRBV4-3	-	TRBJ1-2	-	CASSQDGQTGFYGYTF	TGCGCCAGCAGCCAAGATGGACAAACAGGGTTCTATGGCTACACCTTC
TRBV19	-	TRBJ1-5	TRBD1	CASSPPWDRAQPQHF	TGTGCCAGTAGTCCCCCCTGGGACAGGGCTCAGCCCCAGCATTTT
TRBV11-3	-	TRBJ2-3	TRBD2	CASSLGLAGDTDTQYF	TGTGCCAGCAGCTTAGGACTAGCGGGGGACACAGATACGCAGTATTTT
TRBV16	few	TRBJ2-7	TRBD1	CASSQGQGSYEQYF	TGTGCCAGCAGCCAAGGACAGGGTTCCTACGAGCAGTACTTC
TRBV29-1	once	TRBJ1-1	TRBD1	CSAGTGGIAFF	TGCAGCGCTGGGACAGGGGGCATTGCTTTCTTT
TRBV9	-	TRBJ2-7	TRBD2	CASSGTRSSYEQYF	TGTGCCAGCAGCGGGACTAGAAGCTCCTACGAGCAGTACTTC
TRBV27	-	TRBJ1-6	TRBD1	CASSQGGQYNSPLHF	TGTGCCAGCAGTCAGGGGGGACAGTATAATTCACCCCTCCACTTT
TRBV2	-	TRBJ1-6	TRBD1	CASSLGPTGFGSPLHF	TGTGCCAGCAGCCTGGGCCCGACAGGGTTTGGGTCACCCCTCCACTTT
TRBV12-5	once	TRBJ1-3	TRBD1	CASGAHWTGPSGNTIYF	TGTGCTAGTGGTGCACACTGGACAGGCCCCTCTGGAAACACCATATATTTT